This is a list of T cell receptor beta chains from one sample in a study of blood T cell repertoires in COVID-19. Sequencing was performed with immunoSEQ multiplex PCR; in TCRdb, only in-frame clones are kept and a portion is missing. The sample comprises approximately 240,000 clones, over 90% of which are singletons, and around 0.9% rests with the top ten. Sequencing was carried out using peripheral blood. These receptors were taken from a man aged 25 to 45 with COVID-19, enrolled during active disease. Each CDR3 is given with its conserved first and last residue. A D gene is named only where the DNA matches it firmly. The size of a clone is reported for some rows only, either as once, few or many, or as a class for expanded clones.

d_call: TRBD2; v_call: TRBV5-1; j_call: TRBJ2-5; clone_size: .; cdr3_aa: CASSSLAGLQETQYF; cdr3_nt: TGCGCCAGCAGCTCACTAGCGGGTTTGCAAGAGACCCAGTACTTC
d_call: TRBD2; v_call: TRBV6-5; j_call: TRBJ2-7; clone_size: .; cdr3_aa: CASSYAGVGEQYF; cdr3_nt: TGTGCCAGCAGTTACGCGGGGGTGGGCGAGCAGTACTTC
d_call: TRBD2; v_call: TRBV3-1/TRBV3-2; j_call: TRBJ2-5; clone_size: once; cdr3_aa: CASSQERTSGGLFRLETQYF; cdr3_nt: TGTGCCAGCAGCCAAGAGCGGACTAGCGGGGGGCTCTTTCGCTTAGAGACCCAGTACTTC
d_call: .; v_call: TRBV6-5; j_call: TRBJ1-5; clone_size: .; cdr3_aa: CASSSRSGGRQPQHF; cdr3_nt: TGTGCCAGCAGTTCGCGTTCAGGCGGGAGGCAGCCCCAGCATTTT
d_call: TRBD2; v_call: TRBV5-1; j_call: TRBJ2-5; clone_size: once; cdr3_aa: CASKERGGQETQYF; cdr3_nt: TGCGCCAGCAAAGAACGGGGGGGCCAAGAGACCCAGTACTTC
d_call: .; v_call: TRBV5-1; j_call: TRBJ1-1; clone_size: once; cdr3_aa: CASSPAGQATEAFF; cdr3_nt: TGCGCCAGCAGCCCCGCAGGGCAGGCCACTGAAGCTTTCTTT
d_call: .; v_call: TRBV27; j_call: TRBJ2-7; clone_size: .; cdr3_aa: CASSFLGGSYEQYF; cdr3_nt: TGTGCCAGCAGTTTCCTAGGGGGTTCCTACGAGCAGTACTTC
d_call: .; v_call: TRBV19; j_call: TRBJ1-6; clone_size: .; cdr3_aa: CASSTTGRDSPLHF; cdr3_nt: TGTGCCAGTAGTACCACAGGGAGGGATTCACCCCTCCACTTT
d_call: .; v_call: TRBV6-5; j_call: TRBJ1-5; clone_size: .; cdr3_aa: CASSPREESFQHF; cdr3_nt: TGTGCCAGCAGTCCACGGGAAGAATCCTTCCAGCATTTT
d_call: .; v_call: TRBV3-1/TRBV3-2; j_call: TRBJ1-2; clone_size: .; cdr3_aa: CASRPLKAANYGYTF; cdr3_nt: TGTGCCAGCAGGCCCTTAAAGGCGGCTAACTATGGCTACACCTTC
d_call: .; v_call: TRBV6-5; j_call: TRBJ2-7; clone_size: .; cdr3_aa: CASSYQSRVYEQYF; cdr3_nt: TGTGCCAGCAGTTACCAATCTCGGGTCTACGAGCAGTACTTC
d_call: TRBD1; v_call: TRBV7-3; j_call: TRBJ2-3; clone_size: .; cdr3_aa: CASSTGQGTDTQYF; cdr3_nt: TGTGCCAGCAGCACCGGACAGGGCACAGATACGCAGTATTTT
d_call: TRBD1; v_call: TRBV27; j_call: TRBJ2-7; clone_size: .; cdr3_aa: CASSIDRGYEQYF; cdr3_nt: TGTGCCAGCAGTATAGACAGGGGGTACGAGCAGTACTTC
d_call: .; v_call: TRBV5-1; j_call: TRBJ2-5; clone_size: .; cdr3_aa: CASSLAETQYF; cdr3_nt: TGCGCCAGCAGCTTGGCTGAGACCCAGTACTTC
d_call: .; v_call: TRBV6-6; j_call: TRBJ1-1; clone_size: .; cdr3_aa: CASSYRVEGWNTEAFF; cdr3_nt: TGTGCCAGCAGTTATCGGGTCGAGGGATGGAACACTGAAGCTTTCTTT
d_call: .; v_call: TRBV13; j_call: TRBJ2-1; clone_size: .; cdr3_aa: CASSLGRSSYNEQFF; cdr3_nt: TGTGCCAGCAGCTTAGGCCGCAGTTCCTACAATGAGCAGTTCTTC
d_call: .; v_call: TRBV11-3; j_call: TRBJ1-1; clone_size: .; cdr3_aa: CASSFGRGTEAFF; cdr3_nt: TGTGCCAGCAGCTTCGGGAGGGGCACTGAAGCTTTCTTT
d_call: TRBD1; v_call: TRBV5-1; j_call: TRBJ1-2; clone_size: few; cdr3_aa: CASSLGDRYPGYTF; cdr3_nt: TGCGCCAGCAGCTTGGGGGACAGGTATCCTGGCTACACCTTC
d_call: TRBD1; v_call: TRBV4-1; j_call: TRBJ2-2; clone_size: .; cdr3_aa: CASSQRYRGIVTGELFF; cdr3_nt: TGCGCCAGCAGCCAGAGGTACAGGGGAATAGTTACCGGGGAGCTGTTTTTT
d_call: TRBD1; v_call: TRBV30; j_call: TRBJ1-1; clone_size: .; cdr3_aa: CAWSETTGGAPEAFF; cdr3_nt: TGTGCCTGGAGTGAAACTACAGGGGGCGCCCCTGAAGCTTTCTTT
d_call: .; v_call: TRBV7-9; j_call: TRBJ1-1; clone_size: .; cdr3_aa: CASSFSSPEAFF; cdr3_nt: TGTGCCAGCAGCTTCTCTTCCCCTGAAGCTTTCTTT
d_call: .; v_call: TRBV6-1; j_call: TRBJ1-2; clone_size: .; cdr3_aa: CASSDREVAGYTF; cdr3_nt: TGTGCCAGCAGTGATCGGGAAGTGGCCGGCTACACCTTC
d_call: TRBD1; v_call: TRBV18; j_call: TRBJ2-7; clone_size: .; cdr3_aa: CASSPTQGGGEQYF; cdr3_nt: TGTGCCAGCTCACCAACTCAAGGGGGCGGAGAGCAGTACTTC
d_call: TRBD1; v_call: TRBV20-1; j_call: TRBJ2-4; clone_size: .; cdr3_aa: CSASDRGPSKNIQYF; cdr3_nt: TGCAGTGCTAGTGACAGGGGGCCGTCCAAAAACATTCAGTACTTC
d_call: TRBD1; v_call: TRBV6-5; j_call: TRBJ1-2; clone_size: .; cdr3_aa: CASRMDRGRSGGYTF; cdr3_nt: TGTGCCTCCCGAATGGACAGGGGGCGGTCAGGGGGCTACACCTTC
d_call: .; v_call: TRBV5-1; j_call: TRBJ1-2; clone_size: .; cdr3_aa: CASSLGAEQGAGYTF; cdr3_nt: TGCGCCAGCAGCTTGGGAGCCGAACAGGGCGCAGGCTACACCTTC
d_call: .; v_call: TRBV6-1; j_call: TRBJ2-3; clone_size: .; cdr3_aa: CASSDASYPTDTQYF; cdr3_nt: TGTGCCAGCAGTGATGCGTCATATCCTACAGATACGCAGTATTTT
d_call: TRBD1; v_call: TRBV29-1; j_call: TRBJ1-4; clone_size: .; cdr3_aa: CSVSGTATTNEKLFF; cdr3_nt: TGCAGCGTCTCCGGGACAGCTACAACTAATGAAAAACTGTTTTTT
d_call: .; v_call: TRBV3-1/TRBV3-2; j_call: TRBJ2-2; clone_size: .; cdr3_aa: CASSHMEYTGELFF; cdr3_nt: TGTGCCAGCAGCCATATGGAGTACACCGGGGAGCTGTTTTTT
d_call: .; v_call: TRBV21-1; j_call: TRBJ1-1; clone_size: .; cdr3_aa: CASRGLTPTEAFF; cdr3_nt: TGTGCCAGCCGGGGATTGACGCCGACTGAAGCTTTCTTT
d_call: TRBD1; v_call: TRBV5-1; j_call: TRBJ2-2; clone_size: .; cdr3_aa: CASSNRGHNTGELFF; cdr3_nt: TGCGCCAGCAGCAACAGGGGACATAACACCGGGGAGCTGTTTTTT
d_call: .; v_call: TRBV9; j_call: TRBJ1-5; clone_size: .; cdr3_aa: CASSPQDSQVSLNQPQHF; cdr3_nt: TGTGCCAGCAGCCCCCAAGACAGCCAAGTTAGCCTTAATCAGCCCCAGCATTTT
d_call: TRBD2; v_call: TRBV15; j_call: TRBJ2-1; clone_size: .; cdr3_aa: CATSRGRGSDNEQFF; cdr3_nt: TGTGCCACCAGCAGGGGGAGGGGCTCGGACAATGAGCAGTTCTTC
d_call: .; v_call: TRBV6-5; j_call: TRBJ2-7; clone_size: .; cdr3_aa: CASSYSGGDSEQYF; cdr3_nt: TGTGCCAGCAGTTACTCTGGAGGGGATAGCGAGCAGTACTTC
d_call: TRBD2; v_call: TRBV4-1; j_call: TRBJ2-1; clone_size: .; cdr3_aa: CASSQAIAGGGNEQFF; cdr3_nt: TGCGCCAGCAGCCAGGCCATAGCGGGGGGTGGTAATGAGCAGTTCTTC
d_call: .; v_call: TRBV6-5; j_call: TRBJ2-1; clone_size: .; cdr3_aa: CASSYYPGDNEQFF; cdr3_nt: TGTGCCAGCAGTTACTACCCAGGGGACAATGAGCAGTTCTTC
d_call: .; v_call: TRBV21-1; j_call: TRBJ1-5; clone_size: .; cdr3_aa: CASSKGGQLSNQPQHF; cdr3_nt: TGTGCCAGCAGCAAAGGCGGACAGCTTAGCAATCAGCCCCAGCATTTT
d_call: TRBD1; v_call: TRBV2; j_call: TRBJ1-2; clone_size: .; cdr3_aa: CASSDGTGGRLNYGYTF; cdr3_nt: TGTGCCAGCAGCGACGGGACAGGGGGACGACTAAACTATGGCTACACCTTC
d_call: .; v_call: TRBV2; j_call: TRBJ2-7; clone_size: .; cdr3_aa: CASSEDSKSSYEQYF; cdr3_nt: TGTGCCAGCAGTGAAGACAGTAAAAGCTCCTACGAGCAGTACTTC
d_call: TRBD2; v_call: TRBV6-5; j_call: TRBJ2-2; clone_size: .; cdr3_aa: CASSMLAGAGELFF; cdr3_nt: TGTGCCAGCAGTATGCTAGCGGGCGCCGGGGAGCTGTTTTTT
d_call: TRBD1; v_call: TRBV10-2; j_call: TRBJ2-7; clone_size: .; cdr3_aa: CASSKGQGVSYEQYF; cdr3_nt: TGCGCCAGCAGCAAAGGACAGGGGGTCTCTTACGAGCAGTACTTC
d_call: .; v_call: TRBV4-1; j_call: TRBJ1-1; clone_size: .; cdr3_aa: CASSHPGRGAFF; cdr3_nt: TGCGCCAGCAGCCATCCCGGGAGAGGCGCTTTCTTT
d_call: TRBD1; v_call: TRBV2; j_call: TRBJ1-2; clone_size: once; cdr3_aa: CASSEQGFAGYTF; cdr3_nt: TGTGCCAGCAGCGAACAGGGGTTCGCTGGCTACACCTTC
d_call: .; v_call: TRBV18; j_call: TRBJ1-6; clone_size: .; cdr3_aa: CASSPISQGWDTMNSPLHF; cdr3_nt: TGTGCCAGCTCACCTATTAGTCAGGGGTGGGATACCATGAATTCACCCCTCCACTTT
d_call: .; v_call: TRBV6-2/TRBV6-3; j_call: TRBJ1-2; clone_size: .; cdr3_aa: CASSEDRNGYTF; cdr3_nt: TGTGCCAGCAGTGAGGACAGAAATGGCTACACCTTC
d_call: .; v_call: TRBV7-9; j_call: TRBJ1-1; clone_size: .; cdr3_aa: CASSLDTRNTEAFF; cdr3_nt: TGTGCCAGCAGCTTAGACACCAGGAACACTGAAGCTTTCTTT
d_call: .; v_call: TRBV9; j_call: TRBJ2-1; clone_size: .; cdr3_aa: CASSVGVRNYNEQFF; cdr3_nt: TGTGCCAGCAGCGTAGGCGTCAGGAACTACAATGAGCAGTTCTTC
d_call: .; v_call: TRBV3-1/TRBV3-2; j_call: TRBJ2-7; clone_size: .; cdr3_aa: CASSQDRVYEQYF; cdr3_nt: TGTGCCAGCAGCCAAGACAGGGTTTACGAGCAGTACTTC
d_call: TRBD1; v_call: TRBV11-3; j_call: TRBJ2-2; clone_size: .; cdr3_aa: CASSGTGVANTGELFF; cdr3_nt: TGTGCCAGCAGCGGGACAGGGGTCGCGAACACCGGGGAGCTGTTTTTT
d_call: TRBD1; v_call: TRBV7-6; j_call: TRBJ2-7; clone_size: .; cdr3_aa: CASSLGTGPGYEQYF; cdr3_nt: TGTGCCAGCAGCTTAGGGACAGGGCCTGGGTACGAGCAGTACTTC
d_call: .; v_call: TRBV18; j_call: TRBJ1-2; clone_size: .; cdr3_aa: CASSPPAGDYGYTF; cdr3_nt: TGTGCCAGCTCACCACCGGCGGGAGACTATGGCTACACCTTC
d_call: .; v_call: TRBV6-5; j_call: TRBJ1-1; clone_size: once; cdr3_aa: CASHRLDMNTEAFF; cdr3_nt: TGTGCCAGTCACAGGCTTGACATGAACACTGAAGCTTTCTTT
d_call: TRBD1; v_call: TRBV4-1; j_call: TRBJ2-5; clone_size: .; cdr3_aa: CASSHPRGTETQYF; cdr3_nt: TGCGCCAGCAGCCATCCCAGGGGGACGGAGACCCAGTACTTC
d_call: .; v_call: TRBV11-1; j_call: TRBJ1-3; clone_size: .; cdr3_aa: CASSFSVTGNTIYF; cdr3_nt: TGTGCCAGCAGCTTTTCCGTAACTGGAAACACCATATATTTT
d_call: .; v_call: TRBV2; j_call: TRBJ2-6; clone_size: .; cdr3_aa: CASSPGQGMGGANVLTF; cdr3_nt: TGTGCCAGCAGCCCGGGACAAGGAATGGGGGGGGCCAACGTCCTGACTTTC
d_call: TRBD1; v_call: TRBV11-2; j_call: TRBJ1-5; clone_size: .; cdr3_aa: CASSRDRTNQPQHF; cdr3_nt: TGTGCCAGCAGCCGGGACAGGACCAATCAGCCCCAGCATTTT
d_call: .; v_call: TRBV27; j_call: TRBJ2-1; clone_size: .; cdr3_aa: CASRPQSGWEYNEQFF; cdr3_nt: TGTGCCAGCAGGCCCCAATCAGGGTGGGAATACAATGAGCAGTTCTTC
d_call: .; v_call: TRBV2; j_call: TRBJ1-6; clone_size: .; cdr3_aa: CASSLDSPNSPLHF; cdr3_nt: TGTGCCAGCAGTTTGGATAGCCCCAATTCACCCCTCCACTTT
d_call: TRBD2; v_call: TRBV5-4; j_call: TRBJ2-1; clone_size: few; cdr3_aa: CASSLGVAGAKNEQFF; cdr3_nt: TGTGCCAGCAGCTTAGGCGTAGCGGGGGCCAAGAATGAGCAGTTCTTC